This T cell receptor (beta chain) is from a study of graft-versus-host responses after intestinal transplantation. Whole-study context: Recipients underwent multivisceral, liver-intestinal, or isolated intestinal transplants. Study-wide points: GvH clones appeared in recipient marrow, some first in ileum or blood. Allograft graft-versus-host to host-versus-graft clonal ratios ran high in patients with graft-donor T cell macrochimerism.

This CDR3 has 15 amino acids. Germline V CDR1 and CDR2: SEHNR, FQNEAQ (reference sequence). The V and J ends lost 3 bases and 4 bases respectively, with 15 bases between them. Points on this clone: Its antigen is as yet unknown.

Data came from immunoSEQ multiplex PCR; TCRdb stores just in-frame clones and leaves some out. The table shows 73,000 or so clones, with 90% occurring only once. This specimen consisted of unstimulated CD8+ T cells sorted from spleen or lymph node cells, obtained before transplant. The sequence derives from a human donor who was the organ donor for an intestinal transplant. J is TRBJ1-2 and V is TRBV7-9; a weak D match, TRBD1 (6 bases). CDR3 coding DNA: TGTGCCAGCAGCTTCACGAGGACAGAAAGCTATGGCTACACCTTC. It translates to CASSFTRTESYGYTF.